A selection of T cell receptor beta chains follows, all from one sample in a study of T cell responses to AZD1222 COVID-19 vaccine. TCRdb's table, derived via immunoSEQ multiplex PCR, lists solely in-frame clones and lacks some. Among more than 100,000 clones, approximately 94% were seen once, and the ten largest hold 5%. Sequencing was performed on peripheral blood, taken 28 days after the second AZD1222 dose. The receptors here all came from an adult who received the AZD1222 COVID-19 vaccine. Both conserved end residues are part of each CDR3. Fields, in order: J gene, V gene, CDR3 length, CDR3 protein.

>TRBJ1-1|TRBV29-1|13
CSVRAGGQTEAFF
>TRBJ2-5|TRBV2|14
CASSEGLSLGTQYF
>TRBJ2-5|TRBV19|13
CASSIAGQETQYF
>TRBJ1-1|TRBV7-2|15
CASTLPGRTNTEAFF
>TRBJ2-5|TRBV5-1|17
CASSSTLTSGGLETQYF
>TRBJ1-1|TRBV11-2|15
CASSLGRQGAGLAFF
>TRBJ2-2|TRBV10-3|15
CAICETVPNTGELFF
>TRBJ1-4|TRBV14|13
CASSQGANEKLFF
>TRBJ2-5|TRBV6-5|13
CASRKGGQETQYF
>TRBJ2-3|TRBV7-8|16
CASSPRLAGGTDTQYF
>TRBJ2-7|TRBV5-1|14
CASSPGQGSYEQYF
>TRBJ2-2|TRBV18|16
CASSPLGRQESGELFF
>TRBJ2-3|TRBV5-1|15
CASSPGQGNTDTQYF
>TRBJ1-1|TRBV5-1|15
CASSGGLLENTEAFF
>TRBJ1-6|TRBV20-1|16
CSASPLVNSYNSPLHF
>TRBJ1-3|TRBV5-1|12
CASSPTGSNIYF
>TRBJ2-7|TRBV19|17
CASSIRLAGAQSREQYF
>TRBJ2-5|TRBV7-2|12
CASSLVRETQYF
>TRBJ1-2|TRBV5-5|16
CASSRATGTENYGYTF
>TRBJ2-7|TRBV11-2|13
CASSLERPSEQYF